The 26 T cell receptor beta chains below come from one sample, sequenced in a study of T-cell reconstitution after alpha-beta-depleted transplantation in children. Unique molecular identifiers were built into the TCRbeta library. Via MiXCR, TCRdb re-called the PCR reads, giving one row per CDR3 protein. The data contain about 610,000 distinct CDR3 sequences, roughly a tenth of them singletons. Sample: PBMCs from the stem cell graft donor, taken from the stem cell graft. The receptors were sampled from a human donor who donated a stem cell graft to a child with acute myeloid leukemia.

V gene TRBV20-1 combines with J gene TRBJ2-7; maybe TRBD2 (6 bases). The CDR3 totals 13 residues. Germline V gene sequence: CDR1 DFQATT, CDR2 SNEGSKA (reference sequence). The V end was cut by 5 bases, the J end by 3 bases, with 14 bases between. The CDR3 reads CSARGLLNYEQYF. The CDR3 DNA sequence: TGCAGTGCTCGAGGACTACTTAACTACGAGCAGTACTTC.

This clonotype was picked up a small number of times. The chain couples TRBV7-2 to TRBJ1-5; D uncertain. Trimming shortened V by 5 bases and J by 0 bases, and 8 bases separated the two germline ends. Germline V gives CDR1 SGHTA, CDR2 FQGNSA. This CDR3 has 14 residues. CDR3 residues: CASSPSDSNQPQHF. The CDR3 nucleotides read TGTGCCAGCAGCCCGTCGGATAGCAATCAGCCCCAGCATTTT.

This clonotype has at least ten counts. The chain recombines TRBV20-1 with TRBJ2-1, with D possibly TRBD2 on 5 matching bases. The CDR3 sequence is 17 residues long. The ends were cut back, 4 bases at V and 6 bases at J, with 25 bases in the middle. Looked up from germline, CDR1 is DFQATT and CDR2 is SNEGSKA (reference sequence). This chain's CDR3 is CSATPLSGVYLANEQFF. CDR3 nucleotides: TGCAGTGCTACACCCTTGAGCGGTGTTTACCTCGCCAATGAGCAGTTCTTC.

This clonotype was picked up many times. CDR3 protein: CSVVRDRGARTEAFF. The CDR3 coding sequence is TGCAGCGTTGTTAGGGACAGGGGCGCGAGGACTGAAGCTTTCTTT. The chain joins TRBV29-1 to TRBJ1-1; 10 nucleotides line up with TRBD1. Trimming took 4 bases from V and 5 from J; bases not matched to a gene: 10. Per the germline V gene, CDR1 is SQVTM and CDR2 is ANQGSEA. CDR3 size: 15 residues.

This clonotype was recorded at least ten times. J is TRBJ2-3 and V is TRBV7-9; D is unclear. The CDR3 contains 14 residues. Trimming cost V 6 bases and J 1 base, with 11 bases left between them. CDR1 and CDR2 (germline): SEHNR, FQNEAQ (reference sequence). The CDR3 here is CASSETRGTDTQYF. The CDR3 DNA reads TGTGCCAGCAGTGAAACACGGGGCACAGATACGCAGTATTTT. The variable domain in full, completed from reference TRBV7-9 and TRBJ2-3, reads DTGVSQNPRHKITKRGQNVTFRCDPISEHNRLYWYRQTLGQGPEFLTYFQNEAQLEKSRLLSDRFSAERPKGSFSTLEIQRTEQGDSAMYLCASSETRGTDTQYFGPGTRLTVL.

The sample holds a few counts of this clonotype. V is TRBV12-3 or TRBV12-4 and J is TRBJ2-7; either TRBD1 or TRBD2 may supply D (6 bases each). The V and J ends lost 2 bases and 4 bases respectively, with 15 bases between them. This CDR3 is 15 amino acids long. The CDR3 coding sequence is TGTGCCAGCAGTTTAAGTGGTTGGGGGGCTTACGAGCAGTACTTC. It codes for CASSLSGWGAYEQYF.

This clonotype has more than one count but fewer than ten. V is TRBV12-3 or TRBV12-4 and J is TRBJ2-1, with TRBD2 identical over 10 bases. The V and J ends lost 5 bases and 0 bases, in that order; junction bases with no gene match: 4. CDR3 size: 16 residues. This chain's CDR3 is CASSRTSGHSYNEQFF. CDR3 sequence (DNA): TGTGCCAGCAGTCGGACTAGCGGCCACTCCTACAATGAGCAGTTCTTC.

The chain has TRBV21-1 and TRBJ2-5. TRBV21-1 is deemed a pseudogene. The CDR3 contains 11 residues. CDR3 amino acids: CASERGETQYF. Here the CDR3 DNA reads TGTGCCAGCGAGCGGGGAGAGACCCAGTACTTC.

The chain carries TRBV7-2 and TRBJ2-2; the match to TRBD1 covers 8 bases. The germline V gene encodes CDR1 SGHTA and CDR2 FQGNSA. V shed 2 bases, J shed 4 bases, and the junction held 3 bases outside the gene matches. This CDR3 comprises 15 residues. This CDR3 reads CASSLSRGPTGELFF. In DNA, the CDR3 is TGTGCCAGCAGCTTATCCAGGGGGCCCACCGGGGAGCTGTTTTTT.

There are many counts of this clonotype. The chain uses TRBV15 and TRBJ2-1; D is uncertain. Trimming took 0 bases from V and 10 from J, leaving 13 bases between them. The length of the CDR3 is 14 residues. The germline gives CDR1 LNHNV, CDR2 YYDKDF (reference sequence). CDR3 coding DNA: TGTGCCACCAGCAGAGATACTTCAGCTCCAGAGCAGTTCTTC. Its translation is CATSRDTSAPEQFF.

This CDR3 reads CASSLLTGTGRGETQYF. For the CDR3, the DNA is TGTGCCAGCAGCCTTTTAACCGGGACAGGGAGGGGAGAGACCCAGTACTTC. V gene TRBV14 combines with J gene TRBJ2-5; the match to TRBD1 covers 9 bases. Germline CDR1 SGHDN, CDR2 FVKESK. The CDR3 has 17 amino acids. Losses at the gene ends were 4 bases for V and 4 bases for J; bases not matched to a gene: 13.

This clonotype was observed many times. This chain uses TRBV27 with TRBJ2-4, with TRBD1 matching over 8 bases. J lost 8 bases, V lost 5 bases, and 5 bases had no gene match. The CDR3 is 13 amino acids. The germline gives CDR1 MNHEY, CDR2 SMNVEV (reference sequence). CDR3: CASSRQGRDIQYF. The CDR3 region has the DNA TGTGCCAGCAGTCGACAGGGGCGGGACATTCAGTACTTC.

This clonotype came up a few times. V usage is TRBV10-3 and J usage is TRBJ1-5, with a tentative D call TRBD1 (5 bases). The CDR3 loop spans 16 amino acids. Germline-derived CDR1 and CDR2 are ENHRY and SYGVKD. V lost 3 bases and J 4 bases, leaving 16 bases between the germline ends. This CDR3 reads CAISEVGSGGNQPQHF. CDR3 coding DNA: TGTGCCATCAGTGAAGTGGGGTCGGGGGGGAATCAGCCCCAGCATTTT.

The CDR3 nucleotides read TGTGCCAGCAGCCCCCAGGGGTTCAGCAATCAGCCCCAGCATTTT. Residues: CASSPQGFSNQPQHF. The rearrangement links TRBV7-2 to TRBJ1-5; TRBD1 is a possible D gene (6 bases). Trimming cost V 5 bases and J 1 base, with 12 bases left between them. The CDR3 has 15 amino acids. The germline CDR1 and CDR2 sequences are SGHTA and FQGNSA.

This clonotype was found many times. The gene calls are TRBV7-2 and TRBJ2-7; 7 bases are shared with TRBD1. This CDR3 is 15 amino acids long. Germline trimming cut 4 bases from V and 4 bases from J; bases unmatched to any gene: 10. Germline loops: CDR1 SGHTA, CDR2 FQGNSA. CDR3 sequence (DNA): TGTGCCAGCAGCTCCTCCGGGACAGCAAATTACGAGCAGTACTTC. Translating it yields CASSSSGTANYEQYF. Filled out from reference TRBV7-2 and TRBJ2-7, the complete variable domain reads GAGVSQSPSNKVTEKGKDVELRCDPISGHTALYWYRQSLGQGLEFLIYFQGNSAPDKSGLPSDRFSAERTGGSVSTLTIQRTQQEDSAVYLCASSSSGTANYEQYFGPGTRLTVT.

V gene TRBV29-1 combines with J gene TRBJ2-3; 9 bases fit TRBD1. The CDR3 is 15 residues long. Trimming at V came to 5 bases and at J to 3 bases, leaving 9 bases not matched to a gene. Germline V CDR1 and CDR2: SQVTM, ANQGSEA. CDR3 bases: TGCAGCGTTATTTATTACAGGGGGCGGACAGATACGCAGTATTTT. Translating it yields CSVIYYRGRTDTQYF.

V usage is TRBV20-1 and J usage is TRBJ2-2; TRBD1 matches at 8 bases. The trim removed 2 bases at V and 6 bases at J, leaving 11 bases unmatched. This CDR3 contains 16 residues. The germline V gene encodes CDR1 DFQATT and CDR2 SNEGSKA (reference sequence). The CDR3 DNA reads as TGCAGTGCTAGACGTCAGGGGGCGCAATGGTCCGGGGAGCTGTTTTTT. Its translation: CSARRQGAQWSGELFF.

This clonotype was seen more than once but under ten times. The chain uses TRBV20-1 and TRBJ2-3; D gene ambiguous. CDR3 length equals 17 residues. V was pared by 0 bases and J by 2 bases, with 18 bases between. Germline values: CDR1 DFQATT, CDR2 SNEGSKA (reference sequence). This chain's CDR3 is CSARDLDRSLTTDTQYF. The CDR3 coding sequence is TGCAGTGCTAGAGATCTGGACCGATCCTTGACCACAGATACGCAGTATTTT.

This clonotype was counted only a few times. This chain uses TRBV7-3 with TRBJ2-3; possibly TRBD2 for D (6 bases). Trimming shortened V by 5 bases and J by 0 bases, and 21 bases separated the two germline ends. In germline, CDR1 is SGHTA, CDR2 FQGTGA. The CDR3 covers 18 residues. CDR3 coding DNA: TGTGCCAGCAGCCCCCAAGCCTCCGGACTAACTAGCACAGATACGCAGTATTTT. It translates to CASSPQASGLTSTDTQYF.

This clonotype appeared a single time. The CDR3 DNA is TGTGCCAGCAGTTTATGGTTGACTAGCGGGAGGGCCGCGGAAGATACGCAGTATTTT. Amino acids: CASSLWLTSGRAAEDTQYF. This chain joins TRBV3-1 and TRBJ2-3, with 14 bases identical to TRBD2. Trimming took 6 bases from V and 5 from J; bases not matched to a gene: 16. CDR3 length equals 19 residues. Germline lookup yields CDR1 LGHDT and CDR2 YNNKEL (reference sequence).

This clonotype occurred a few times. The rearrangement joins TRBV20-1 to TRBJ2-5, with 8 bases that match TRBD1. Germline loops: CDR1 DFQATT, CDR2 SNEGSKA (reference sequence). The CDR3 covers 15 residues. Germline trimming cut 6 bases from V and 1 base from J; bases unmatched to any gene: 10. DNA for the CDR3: TGCAGTGCCTACAGGGGGGCGGGGCCCCAAGAGACCCAGTACTTC. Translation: CSAYRGAGPQETQYF.

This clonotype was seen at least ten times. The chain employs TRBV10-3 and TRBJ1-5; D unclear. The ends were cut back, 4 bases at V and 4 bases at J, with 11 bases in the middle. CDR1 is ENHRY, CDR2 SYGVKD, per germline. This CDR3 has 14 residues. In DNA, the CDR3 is TGTGCCATCAGTGGGCGGCCCGGGAATCAGCCCCAGCATTTT. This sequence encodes CAISGRPGNQPQHF.

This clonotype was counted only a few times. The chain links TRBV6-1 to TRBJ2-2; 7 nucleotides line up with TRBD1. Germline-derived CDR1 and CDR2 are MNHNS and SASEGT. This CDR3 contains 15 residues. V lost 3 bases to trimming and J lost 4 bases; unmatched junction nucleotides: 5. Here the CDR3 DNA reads TGTGCCAGCAGTGACAGAACAGGGGTCACCGGGGAGCTGTTTTTT. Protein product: CASSDRTGVTGELFF.

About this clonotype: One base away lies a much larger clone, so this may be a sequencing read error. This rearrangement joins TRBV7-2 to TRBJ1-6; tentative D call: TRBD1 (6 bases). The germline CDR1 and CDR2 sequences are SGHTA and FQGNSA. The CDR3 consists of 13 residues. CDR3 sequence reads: CASSLGTGFTLPF. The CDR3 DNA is TGTGCCAGCAGCTTGGGAACAGGGTTTACCCTCCCCTTT.

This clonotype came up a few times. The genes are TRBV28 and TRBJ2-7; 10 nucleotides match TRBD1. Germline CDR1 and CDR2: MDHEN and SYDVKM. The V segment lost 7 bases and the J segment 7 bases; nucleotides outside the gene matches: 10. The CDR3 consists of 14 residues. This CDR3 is CASKKGTGVREQYF. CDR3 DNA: TGTGCCAGCAAGAAAGGGACAGGGGTGAGAGAGCAGTACTTC.

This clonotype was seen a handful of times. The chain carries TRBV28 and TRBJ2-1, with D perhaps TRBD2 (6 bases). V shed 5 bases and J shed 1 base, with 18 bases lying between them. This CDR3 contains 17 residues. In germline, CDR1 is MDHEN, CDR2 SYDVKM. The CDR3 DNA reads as TGTGCCAGCAGTCGGAGGGGTAGGCTAGCTTCCTACAATGAGCAGTTCTTC. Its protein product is CASSRRGRLASYNEQFF.